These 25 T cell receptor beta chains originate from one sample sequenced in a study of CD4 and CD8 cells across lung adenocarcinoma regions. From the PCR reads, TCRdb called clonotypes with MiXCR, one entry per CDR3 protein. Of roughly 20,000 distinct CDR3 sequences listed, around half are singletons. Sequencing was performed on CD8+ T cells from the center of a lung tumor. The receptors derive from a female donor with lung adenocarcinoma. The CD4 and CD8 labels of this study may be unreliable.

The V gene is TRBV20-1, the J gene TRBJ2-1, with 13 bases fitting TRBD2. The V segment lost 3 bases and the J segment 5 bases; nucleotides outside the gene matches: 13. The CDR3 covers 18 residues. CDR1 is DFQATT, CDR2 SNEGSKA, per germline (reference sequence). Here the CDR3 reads CSARALAGLAGEDNEQFF. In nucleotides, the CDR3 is TGCAGTGCTAGGGCCCTAGCAGGACTAGCGGGAGAGGACAATGAGCAGTTCTTC.

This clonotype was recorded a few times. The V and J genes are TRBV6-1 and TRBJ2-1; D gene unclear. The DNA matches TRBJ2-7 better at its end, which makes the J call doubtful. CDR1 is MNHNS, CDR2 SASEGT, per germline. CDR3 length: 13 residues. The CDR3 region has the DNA TGTGCCAGCAGTAGGGTTGGTTCCTACGAGCAGTACTTC. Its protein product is CASSRVGSYEQYF.

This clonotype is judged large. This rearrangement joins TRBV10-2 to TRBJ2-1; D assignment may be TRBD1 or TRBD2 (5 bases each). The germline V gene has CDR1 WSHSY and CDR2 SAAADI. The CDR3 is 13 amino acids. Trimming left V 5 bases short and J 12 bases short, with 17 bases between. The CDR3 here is CASSSGTSIGQFF. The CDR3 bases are TGCGCCAGCAGTTCCGGGACCAGCATTGGGCAGTTCTTC.

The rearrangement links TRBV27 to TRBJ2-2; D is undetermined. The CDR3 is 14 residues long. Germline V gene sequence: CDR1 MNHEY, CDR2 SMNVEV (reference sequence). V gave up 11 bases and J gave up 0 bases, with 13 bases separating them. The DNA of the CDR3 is TGTGCCGTCAAGATGGATGCGAACACCGGGGAGCTGTTTTTT. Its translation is CAVKMDANTGELFF.

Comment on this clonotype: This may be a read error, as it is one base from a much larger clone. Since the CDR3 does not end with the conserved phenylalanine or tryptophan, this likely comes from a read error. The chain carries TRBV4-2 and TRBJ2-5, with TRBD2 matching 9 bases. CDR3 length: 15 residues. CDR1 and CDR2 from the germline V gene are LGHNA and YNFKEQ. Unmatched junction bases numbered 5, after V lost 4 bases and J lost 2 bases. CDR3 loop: CASSPSGVTQETQYV. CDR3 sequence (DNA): TGTGCCAGCAGCCCTAGCGGGGTTACTCAAGAGACCCAGTACGTC.

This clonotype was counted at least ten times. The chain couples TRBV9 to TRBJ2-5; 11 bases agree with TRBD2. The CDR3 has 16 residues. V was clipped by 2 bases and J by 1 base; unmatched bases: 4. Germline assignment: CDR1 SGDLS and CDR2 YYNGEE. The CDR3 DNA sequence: TGTGCCAGCAGCGTTACGGGACTAGCGGTCCAAGAGACCCAGTACTTC. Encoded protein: CASSVTGLAVQETQYF.

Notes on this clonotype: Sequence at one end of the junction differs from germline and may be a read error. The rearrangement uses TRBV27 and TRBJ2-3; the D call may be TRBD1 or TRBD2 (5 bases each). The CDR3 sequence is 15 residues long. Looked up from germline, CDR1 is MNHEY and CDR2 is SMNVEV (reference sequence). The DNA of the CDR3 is TGTGCCAGCAGTTTGGGGGAGAGAGCACAAGATACGCAGTATTTC. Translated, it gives CASSLGERAQDTQYF.

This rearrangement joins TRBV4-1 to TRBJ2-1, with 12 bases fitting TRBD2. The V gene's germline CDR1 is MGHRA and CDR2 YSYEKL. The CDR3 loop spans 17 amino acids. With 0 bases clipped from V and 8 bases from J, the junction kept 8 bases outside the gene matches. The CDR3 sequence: CASSQEALAGGGDEQFF. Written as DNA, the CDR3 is TGCGCCAGCAGCCAAGAGGCACTAGCGGGAGGCGGGGATGAGCAGTTCTTC.

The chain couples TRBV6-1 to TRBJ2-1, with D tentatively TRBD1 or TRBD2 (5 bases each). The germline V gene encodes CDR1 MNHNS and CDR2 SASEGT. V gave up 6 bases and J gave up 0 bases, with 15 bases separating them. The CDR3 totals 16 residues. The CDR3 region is CASRGEGQPSYNEQFF. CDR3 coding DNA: TGTGCCAGCAGGGGAGAGGGGCAGCCCTCCTACAATGAGCAGTTCTTC.

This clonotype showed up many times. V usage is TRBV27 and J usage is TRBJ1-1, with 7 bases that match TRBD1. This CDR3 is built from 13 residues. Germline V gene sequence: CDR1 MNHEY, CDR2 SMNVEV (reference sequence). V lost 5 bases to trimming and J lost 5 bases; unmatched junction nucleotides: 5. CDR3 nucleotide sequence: TGTGCCAGCAGTCTGGGACAGATGACTGAAGCTTTCTTT. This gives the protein CASSLGQMTEAFF.

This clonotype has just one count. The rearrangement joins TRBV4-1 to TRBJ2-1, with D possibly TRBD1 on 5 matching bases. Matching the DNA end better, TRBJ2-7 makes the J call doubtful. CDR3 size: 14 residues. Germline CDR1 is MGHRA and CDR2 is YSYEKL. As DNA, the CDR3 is TGCGCCAGCAGCCAGCGACAGTTTGGGTACGAGCAGTACTTC. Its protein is CASSQRQFGYEQYF.

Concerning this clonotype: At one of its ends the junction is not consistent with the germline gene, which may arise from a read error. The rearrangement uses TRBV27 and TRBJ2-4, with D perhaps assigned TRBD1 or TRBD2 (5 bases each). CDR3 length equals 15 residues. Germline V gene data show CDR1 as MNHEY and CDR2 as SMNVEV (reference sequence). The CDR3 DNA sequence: TGTGCCAGCGGTACGGGGCGGAGAGGCAAAAACATGCAGTACTTC. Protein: CASGTGRRGKNMQYF.

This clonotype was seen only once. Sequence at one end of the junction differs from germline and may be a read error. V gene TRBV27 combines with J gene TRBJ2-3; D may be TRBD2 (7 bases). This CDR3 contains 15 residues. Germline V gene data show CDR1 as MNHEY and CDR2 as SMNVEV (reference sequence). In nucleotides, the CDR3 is TGTGCCAGGGGTACCGGGGGGCGGGGCACAGATACGCAGTACTTT. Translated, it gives CARGTGGRGTDTQYF.

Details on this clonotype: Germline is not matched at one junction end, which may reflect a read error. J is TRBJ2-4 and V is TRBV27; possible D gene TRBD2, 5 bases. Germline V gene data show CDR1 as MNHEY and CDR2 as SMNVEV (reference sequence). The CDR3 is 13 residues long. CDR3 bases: TGTGCCGGCAGAGGGTCTGTGGAAAACATTCAGAACTTC. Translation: CAGRGSVENIQNF.

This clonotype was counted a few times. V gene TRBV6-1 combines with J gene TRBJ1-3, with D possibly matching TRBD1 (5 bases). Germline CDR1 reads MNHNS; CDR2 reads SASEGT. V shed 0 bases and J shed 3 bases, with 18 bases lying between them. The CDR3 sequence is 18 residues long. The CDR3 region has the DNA TGTGCCAGCAGTGAAGCCCCGTCAGGGTTATGGGGTGGAAACACCATATATTTT. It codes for CASSEAPSGLWGGNTIYF.

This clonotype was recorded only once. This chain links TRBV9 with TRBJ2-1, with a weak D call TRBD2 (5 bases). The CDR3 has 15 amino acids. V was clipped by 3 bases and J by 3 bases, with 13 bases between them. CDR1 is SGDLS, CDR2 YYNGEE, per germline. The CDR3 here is CASSARTGYYNEQFF. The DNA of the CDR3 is TGTGCCAGCAGCGCCCGGACGGGATACTACAATGAGCAGTTCTTC.

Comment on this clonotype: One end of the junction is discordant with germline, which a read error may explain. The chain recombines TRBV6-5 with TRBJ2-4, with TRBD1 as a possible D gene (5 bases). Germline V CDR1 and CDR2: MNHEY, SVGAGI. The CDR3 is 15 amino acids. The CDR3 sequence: CASSYCQTAKNTQYF. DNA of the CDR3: TGTGCCAGCAGTTATTGCCAGACAGCCAAAAACACGCAGTACTTT.

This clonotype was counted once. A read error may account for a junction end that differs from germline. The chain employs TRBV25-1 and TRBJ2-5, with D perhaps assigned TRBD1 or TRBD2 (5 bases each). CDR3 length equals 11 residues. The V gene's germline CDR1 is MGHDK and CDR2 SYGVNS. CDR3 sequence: CASRDLGTQYF. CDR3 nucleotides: TGTGCCAGCCGCGACCTGGGGACCCAGTATTTC. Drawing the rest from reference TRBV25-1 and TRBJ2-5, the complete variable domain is EADIYQTPRYLVIGTGKKITLECSQTMGHDKMYWYQQDPGMELHLIHYSYGVNSTEKGDLSSESTVSRIRTEHFPLTLESARPSHTSQYLCASRDLGTQYFGPGTRLLVL.

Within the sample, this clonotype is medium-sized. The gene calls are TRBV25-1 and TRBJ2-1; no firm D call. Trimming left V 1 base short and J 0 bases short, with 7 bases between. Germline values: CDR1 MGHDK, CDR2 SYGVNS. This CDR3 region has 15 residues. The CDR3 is CASSESRASYNEQFF. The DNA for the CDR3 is TGTGCCAGCAGTGAATCTAGAGCCTCCTACAATGAGCAGTTCTTC.

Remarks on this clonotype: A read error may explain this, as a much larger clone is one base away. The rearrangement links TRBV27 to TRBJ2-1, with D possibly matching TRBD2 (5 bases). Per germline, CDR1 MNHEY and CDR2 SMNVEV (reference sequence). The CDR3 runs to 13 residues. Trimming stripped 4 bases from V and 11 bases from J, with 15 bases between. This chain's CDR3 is CASSSRTPMQQFF. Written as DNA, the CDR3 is TGTGCCAGCAGTTCTCGGACTCCCATGCAGCAGTTCTTC.

The CDR3, as DNA: TGTGCCAGCAGTTCAGGGGCAGGGCCGATCTCCTACAATGAGCAGTTCTTC. This sequence encodes CASSSGAGPISYNEQFF. The chain has TRBV27 and TRBJ2-1; tentative D call: TRBD1 (6 bases). The germline V and J ends were trimmed by 4 bases and 0 bases, with 16 bases remaining between them. There are 17 residues in the CDR3. The germline CDR1 and CDR2 sequences are MNHEY and SMNVEV (reference sequence).

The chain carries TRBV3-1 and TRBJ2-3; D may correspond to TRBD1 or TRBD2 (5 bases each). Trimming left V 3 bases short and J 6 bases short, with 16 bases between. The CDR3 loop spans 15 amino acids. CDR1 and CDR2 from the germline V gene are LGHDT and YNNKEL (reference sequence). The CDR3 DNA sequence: TGTGCCAGCAGCCACAACCCCGGGACCGGCGATACGCAGTATTTT. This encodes CASSHNPGTGDTQYF.

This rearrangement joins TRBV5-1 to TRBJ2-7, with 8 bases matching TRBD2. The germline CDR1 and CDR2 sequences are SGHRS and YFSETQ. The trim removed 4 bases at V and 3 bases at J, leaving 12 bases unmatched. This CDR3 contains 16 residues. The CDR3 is CASSGGTSPNYYEQYF. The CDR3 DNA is TGCGCCAGCAGCGGCGGGACTAGTCCTAATTACTACGAGCAGTACTTC.

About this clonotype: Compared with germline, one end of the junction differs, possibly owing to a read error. CDR3 coding DNA: TGTGCCCGCAGGCCGGGGCTGTTAGCCAAAGATACGCAGTACTTC. Translation gives CARRPGLLAKDTQYF. The chain links TRBV27 to TRBJ2-4; D is possibly TRBD1 or TRBD2 (5 bases each). This CDR3 comprises 15 residues. Germline V gives CDR1 MNHEY, CDR2 SMNVEV (reference sequence).

The CDR3 sequence is CASSPLTPYNEQFF. The CDR3 DNA reads as TGTGCCAGCAGTCCTCTTACCCCCTACAATGAGCAGTTCTTC. The V call is TRBV27, the J call TRBJ2-1; D uncertain. The V and J ends lost 5 bases and 2 bases respectively, with 10 bases between them. The CDR3 has 14 amino acids. Germline CDR1 and CDR2: MNHEY and SMNVEV (reference sequence).